The rows below give T cell receptor beta chains drawn from one sample of a study of naive and memory T cell subsets. TCRdb reprocessed the UMI-ligation and nested PCR reads via MiXCR and lists one record per CDR3 protein. The sample lists 95,000 to 110,000 distinct CDR3 sequences; approximately 15% were seen once. Sequenced material: naive CD8+ T cells from blood. These receptors originate from a human donor in good health. The CDR3 runs from the conserved cysteine through the conserved F or W. The D gene is left open where the match is weak. Only some rows state a clone size, as once, few, many or a class for expanded clones.

-	TRBV4-2	-	TRBJ2-1	TGTGCCAGCAGCCAAGCGGACAATGAGCAGTTCTTC	CASSQADNEQFF
-	TRBV29-1	many	TRBJ2-7	TGCAGCGTTGGATCGGACTACGAGCAGTACTTC	CSVGSDYEQYF
-	TRBV15	-	TRBJ1-5	TGTGCCACCAGCAATAGCAATCAGCCCCAGCATTTT	CATSNSNQPQHF
-	TRBV4-3	few	TRBJ1-1	TGCGCCAGCAGCCAAGAATGGTTGGTGTGGAACACTGAAGCTTTCTTT	CASSQEWLVWNTEAFF
-	TRBV13	many	TRBJ2-1	TGTGCCAGCAAGGAACTATCCTACAATGAGCAGTTCTTC	CASKELSYNEQFF
TRBD2	TRBV12-3/TRBV12-4	-	TRBJ2-7	TGTGCCAGCAGTCTCACTAGCGGGGGTCTAACCTACGAGCAGTACTTC	CASSLTSGGLTYEQYF
-	TRBV29-1	few	TRBJ1-1	TGCAGCGTTGTGGGGAACACTGAAGCTTTCTTT	CSVVGNTEAFF
-	TRBV3-1	-	TRBJ1-1	TGTGCCAGCAGCAAGCAGGCAGAAGCTTTCTTT	CASSKQAEAFF
-	TRBV6-2/TRBV6-3	few	TRBJ1-5	TGTGCCAGCAGACCTAAACAGCATCAGCCCCAGCATTTT	CASRPKQHQPQHF
TRBD1	TRBV27	few	TRBJ1-4	TGTGCCAGCAGGCCTGCGACCCACAGGGGGCATACTGAAAAACTGTTTTTT	CASRPATHRGHTEKLFF
-	TRBV20-1	-	TRBJ2-7	TGCAGTGCTAGAGTGCTGGAGGCCATCGGGCACGAGCAGTACTTC	CSARVLEAIGHEQYF
TRBD1	TRBV6-5	many	TRBJ1-5	TGTGCCAGCAGCCCTGGACAGGGCGGTCAGCCCCAGCATTTT	CASSPGQGGQPQHF
TRBD2	TRBV20-1	few	TRBJ2-3	TGCAGTGCTCCGAGCGGGAGGGTAACAGATACGCAGTATTTT	CSAPSGRVTDTQYF
-	TRBV7-6	-	TRBJ1-1	TGTGCCAGCAGCACCCCTGGGGAGCCTTTCTTT	CASSTPGEPFF
TRBD1	TRBV12-3/TRBV12-4	many	TRBJ1-5	TGTGCCAGCAGAGAAGGGGGCTTGGATCAGCCCCAGCATTTT	CASREGGLDQPQHF
TRBD1	TRBV9	few	TRBJ1-1	TGTGCCAGCAGCGTTGGACAGGACACTGAAGCTTTCTTT	CASSVGQDTEAFF
-	TRBV4-3	few	TRBJ2-3	TGCGCCAGCAGCCACGCCTATACAGATACGCAGTATTTT	CASSHAYTDTQYF
TRBD1	TRBV15	few	TRBJ2-3	TGTGCCACCAGCAGAACCCCCCGGGACAGGGCCGCAGATACGCAGTATTTT	CATSRTPRDRAADTQYF